This paragraph reports one T cell receptor (beta chain). Use of 60 Vbeta and 13 Jbeta primers characterized the PCR. This table comes from immunoSEQ multiplex PCR, and its TCRdb copy is limited to in-frame clones, with some not included. The sample carries roughly 120,000 clones, around 77% recorded once. The data are from a study of cytomegalovirus exposure and HLA in healthy donors. V shed 3 bases and J shed 0 bases, with 15 bases lying between them. There are 17 residues in the CDR3. The V gene's germline CDR1 is LNHDA and CDR2 SQIVND (reference sequence). The specimen sequenced was PBMCs. The sequence was collected from a woman under 40 in good health and CMV-seropositive. The V gene is TRBV19, the J gene TRBJ1-3; D gene unclear. The CDR3 DNA reads TGTGCCAGTAGTATCGCAAAACAGTGGAACTCTGGAAACACCATATATTTT. Its translation is CASSIAKQWNSGNTIYF.